The rows below give T cell receptor beta chains drawn from one sample of a study of T cells in Graves' hyperthyroidism and ophthalmopathy. Via MiXCR, TCRdb re-called the multiplex PCR reads, giving one row per CDR3 protein. Among roughly 500,000 distinct CDR3 sequences listed, over 45% were seen once. The sample comprised peripheral blood or thyroid tissue (not recorded which). These receptors all come from an adult woman with Graves' disease, either hyperthyroidism or ophthalmopathy (not recorded which). The CDR3 runs from the conserved cysteine through the conserved F or W. D genes are given only for firm matches. Clone size is stated in some rows and not others, as once, few, many or a class when expanded.

V gene: TRBV4-1
J gene: TRBJ1-1
clone size: -
D gene: TRBD1
CDR3 protein: CASSHRDSGTEAFF
CDR3 DNA: TGTGCCAGCAGCCACCGGGACAGCGGCACTGAAGCTTTCTTT

V gene: TRBV20-1
J gene: TRBJ2-5
clone size: few
D gene: -
CDR3 protein: CSANELQETQYF
CDR3 DNA: TGCAGTGCTAACGAGCTCCAAGAGACCCAGTACTTC

V gene: TRBV5-1
J gene: TRBJ1-2
clone size: few
D gene: -
CDR3 protein: CASSSDPLGKYGYTF
CDR3 DNA: TGCGCCAGCAGCTCCGATCCCTTGGGGAAGTATGGCTACACCTTC

V gene: TRBV29-1
J gene: TRBJ1-2
clone size: -
D gene: -
CDR3 protein: CSARGAEGEGYTF
CDR3 DNA: TGCAGCGCGCGGGGAGCGGAGGGAGAAGGCTACACCTTC

V gene: TRBV5-4
J gene: TRBJ1-2
clone size: -
D gene: -
CDR3 protein: CASSLKDGQANYGYTF
CDR3 DNA: TGTGCCAGCAGCCTGAAGGACGGCCAAGCTAACTATGGCTACACCTTC

V gene: TRBV5-5
J gene: TRBJ2-7
clone size: -
D gene: TRBD2
CDR3 protein: CASSVGTSGTLYEQYF
CDR3 DNA: TGTGCCAGCAGCGTCGGGACTAGCGGGACCCTCTACGAGCAGTACTTC

V gene: TRBV25-1
J gene: TRBJ2-7
clone size: many
D gene: -
CDR3 protein: CASSETRSGRAYEQYF
CDR3 DNA: TGTGCCAGCAGTGAGACGCGGAGCGGCCGGGCCTACGAGCAGTACTTC

V gene: TRBV10-3
J gene: TRBJ2-5
clone size: -
D gene: -
CDR3 protein: CAISDGSPLYF
CDR3 DNA: TGTGCCATCAGTGACGGTTCCCCCCTGTACTTC

V gene: TRBV7-9
J gene: TRBJ2-7
clone size: -
D gene: -
CDR3 protein: CASSIWTMSQDF
CDR3 DNA: TGTGCCAGCAGCATATGGACAATGTCCCAGGACTTC

V gene: TRBV20-1
J gene: TRBJ2-3
clone size: few
D gene: TRBD2
CDR3 protein: CSARSPSGATDTQYF
CDR3 DNA: TGCAGTGCTAGGTCCCCTAGCGGGGCCACAGATACGCAGTATTTT

V gene: TRBV10-3
J gene: TRBJ2-3
clone size: -
D gene: TRBD2
CDR3 protein: CAVSASGSTDTQYF
CDR3 DNA: TGTGCCGTCTCCGCTAGCGGGAGTACAGATACGCAGTATTTT

V gene: TRBV6-5
J gene: TRBJ2-7
clone size: once
D gene: -
CDR3 protein: CASSYGAGATYEQYF
CDR3 DNA: TGTGCCAGCAGTTACGGGGCAGGGGCGACCTACGAGCAGTACTTC

V gene: TRBV7-9
J gene: TRBJ1-1
clone size: -
D gene: -
CDR3 protein: CASSTRFGLVTEAFF
CDR3 DNA: TGTGCCAGCAGCACGCGTTTTGGTCTGGTCACTGAAGCTTTCTTT

V gene: TRBV15
J gene: TRBJ2-7
clone size: -
D gene: -
CDR3 protein: CATSRDRSSYEQYF
CDR3 DNA: TGTGCCACCAGCAGGGATAGGAGCTCCTACGAGCAGTACTTC

V gene: TRBV7-3
J gene: TRBJ1-6
clone size: many
D gene: TRBD1
CDR3 protein: CASSLGTGRNSPLHF
CDR3 DNA: TGTGCCAGCAGCCTAGGGACAGGGCGAAATTCACCCCTCCACTTT

V gene: TRBV10-3
J gene: TRBJ1-4
clone size: many
D gene: -
CDR3 protein: CAISEGGKGQNEKLFF
CDR3 DNA: TGTGCCATCAGTGAGGGGGGTAAGGGGCAGAATGAAAAACTGTTTTTT

V gene: TRBV2
J gene: TRBJ1-4
clone size: many
D gene: -
CDR3 protein: CASGTPNNEKLFF
CDR3 DNA: TGTGCCAGCGGGACACCGAATAATGAAAAACTGTTTTTT

V gene: TRBV19
J gene: TRBJ1-1
clone size: many
D gene: TRBD1
CDR3 protein: CASSRDREMNTEAFF
CDR3 DNA: TGTGCCAGTAGCCGGGACAGGGAAATGAACACTGAAGCTTTCTTT

V gene: TRBV7-8
J gene: TRBJ1-1
clone size: many
D gene: -
CDR3 protein: CASSLPGRDTEAFF
CDR3 DNA: TGTGCCAGCAGCTTACCCGGGAGGGACACTGAAGCTTTCTTT

V gene: TRBV5-4
J gene: TRBJ1-5
clone size: many
D gene: -
CDR3 protein: CASSSGTAEGPQHF
CDR3 DNA: TGTGCCAGCAGCTCCGGGACGGCGGAGGGGCCCCAGCATTTT

V gene: TRBV10-3
J gene: TRBJ1-1
clone size: many
D gene: -
CDR3 protein: CAIRIHRDMNTEAFF
CDR3 DNA: TGTGCCATCAGGATTCACAGGGACATGAACACTGAAGCTTTCTTT

V gene: TRBV19
J gene: TRBJ2-7
clone size: -
D gene: -
CDR3 protein: CASRFQDSYEQYF
CDR3 DNA: TGTGCCAGTAGATTTCAGGACTCCTACGAGCAGTACTTC

V gene: TRBV7-2
J gene: TRBJ2-2
clone size: -
D gene: TRBD2
CDR3 protein: CASSPSPGGTGELFF
CDR3 DNA: TGTGCCAGCAGCCCTAGCCCGGGGGGCACCGGGGAGCTGTTTTTT

V gene: TRBV15
J gene: TRBJ1-5
clone size: -
D gene: -
CDR3 protein: CATSRQGSKGNQPQHF
CDR3 DNA: TGTGCCACCAGCAGGCAGGGTTCTAAGGGCAATCAGCCCCAGCATTTT

V gene: TRBV25-1
J gene: TRBJ1-2
clone size: few
D gene: TRBD1
CDR3 protein: CASSELEGASGNYGYTF
CDR3 DNA: TGTGCCAGCAGTGAATTGGAGGGGGCCTCCGGTAACTATGGCTACACCTTC

V gene: TRBV7-6
J gene: TRBJ1-3
clone size: -
D gene: TRBD1
CDR3 protein: CASSSGQGPSFGNTIYF
CDR3 DNA: TGTGCCAGCAGCTCCGGACAGGGGCCCTCGTTCGGAAACACCATATATTTT

V gene: TRBV12-3/TRBV12-4
J gene: TRBJ2-7
clone size: many
D gene: TRBD2
CDR3 protein: CASSSEREGKEQYF
CDR3 DNA: TGTGCCAGCAGTTCCGAGCGGGAGGGTAAAGAGCAGTACTTC

V gene: TRBV5-1
J gene: TRBJ2-7
clone size: many
D gene: TRBD1
CDR3 protein: CASSSLRDRNYEQYF
CDR3 DNA: TGCGCCAGCAGCAGCCTCCGGGACAGGAACTACGAGCAGTACTTC

V gene: TRBV9
J gene: TRBJ2-5
clone size: -
D gene: -
CDR3 protein: CASSSTEETQYF
CDR3 DNA: TGTGCCAGCAGTTCGACAGAAGAGACCCAGTACTTC

V gene: TRBV7-9
J gene: TRBJ2-7
clone size: few
D gene: TRBD1
CDR3 protein: CASSHRDRGEQYF
CDR3 DNA: TGTGCCAGCAGCCACCGGGACAGGGGCGAGCAGTACTTC

V gene: TRBV29-1
J gene: TRBJ2-5
clone size: few
D gene: TRBD2
CDR3 protein: CSVEGGRERLAGGLQETQYF
CDR3 DNA: TGCAGCGTTGAAGGGGGACGGGAAAGACTAGCGGGAGGCCTCCAAGAGACCCAGTACTTC

V gene: TRBV15
J gene: TRBJ1-1
clone size: many
D gene: -
CDR3 protein: CATSRDQGEGTEAFF
CDR3 DNA: TGTGCCACCAGCAGAGATCAAGGGGAAGGTACTGAAGCTTTCTTT